Sequencing of this T cell receptor (beta chain) was carried out in a study of shared clonotypes between healthy human individuals. Findings of the study overall: Rarefaction showed that sequencing of sorted subsets was incomplete (despite large depth).

The table came from immunoSEQ multiplex PCR; TCRdb's copy has only in-frame clones and leaves some out. The sample has almost 750,000 clones; over 60% are singletons. The ends were cut back, 0 bases at V and 2 bases at J, with 29 bases in the middle. The CDR3 spans 21 residues. Germline CDR1 and CDR2: MDHEN and SYDVKM. This clone was seen just once. Its antigen is not known. The sequence derives from a woman in her 30s in good health. Input material: memory CD4+ T cells sorted from blood. Indicated subset: CD45RA-negative fraction. The chain is built from TRBV28 and TRBJ2-7, with D maybe TRBD1 (7 bases). The CDR3 loop is CASSLWRGNLLQGRRAYEQYF. CDR3 DNA: TGTGCCAGCAGTTTATGGCGGGGAAATCTCTTACAGGGGAGGAGGGCCTACGAGCAGTACTTC.